These T cell receptor beta chains were read from a single sample in a study of blood T cell repertoires in COVID-19. TCRdb keeps only in-frame clones here, not all; method: immunoSEQ multiplex PCR. The sample records roughly 260,000 clones, roughly 84% being singletons. The sample taken for sequencing was peripheral blood. The receptors come from a woman aged 40-49 years with active or convalescent COVID-19. The CDR3 runs from the conserved cysteine through the conserved F or W.

V gene	J gene	CDR3 protein
TRBV7-3	TRBJ2-3	CASSLAGTVTDTQYF
TRBV5-4	TRBJ2-7	CASSVSGASYEQYF
TRBV2	TRBJ2-1	CASSELGTGANEQFF
TRBV3-1/TRBV3-2	TRBJ2-3	CASSFLRSTDTQYF
TRBV2	TRBJ2-7	CASSVSRDSYEQYF
TRBV2	TRBJ1-1	CASSVWETEAFF
TRBV4-2	TRBJ2-1	CASSRLGTSGGADEQFF
TRBV28	TRBJ1-5	CASSLQGIRNQPQHF
TRBV19	TRBJ1-5	CASSAGGQPQHF
TRBV5-1	TRBJ2-5	CASSQGTFQETQYF
TRBV12-5	TRBJ1-3	CASGGTVASGNTIYF
TRBV7-9	TRBJ2-5	CASSKPRGLQETQYF
TRBV6-5	TRBJ1-6	CAGGQDFNSPLHF
TRBV29-1	TRBJ1-4	CSAFDRGSNEKLFF
TRBV7-9	TRBJ2-5	CASSLGDRGGQETQYF
TRBV2	TRBJ1-5	CASTRTLNQPQHF
TRBV7-3	TRBJ1-6	CASSRLGQANSPLHF
TRBV6-5	TRBJ2-7	CASRRQGSGEQYF
TRBV19	TRBJ1-1	CASSQILGQGDTEAFF
TRBV6-5	TRBJ2-6	CASRTPSGPKNVLTF
TRBV6-5	TRBJ2-7	CASSGTAYEQYF
TRBV2	TRBJ1-3	CASSALTGSGNTIYF
TRBV24-1	TRBJ1-2	CATADRVGWGYTF
TRBV9	TRBJ2-5	CASSPRGARAETQYF
TRBV15	TRBJ2-2	CATSIIRGSGELFF
TRBV5-6	TRBJ1-2	CASSLYGDRGGYTF
TRBV7-9	TRBJ2-1	CASSLPPGGTYNEQFF
TRBV18	TRBJ1-1	CASSGGPNTEAFF
TRBV12-3/TRBV12-4	TRBJ2-5	CASRTTEETQYF
TRBV28	TRBJ2-2	CASSRQDLNTGELFF
TRBV4-2	TRBJ1-2	CASNQPTGEGYTF
TRBV7-3	TRBJ1-2	CASSPSGAGGVYGYTF
TRBV5-1	TRBJ1-1	CASKVSQPNTEAFF
TRBV7-3	TRBJ1-6	CASSLNRANSPLHF
TRBV27	TRBJ1-2	CASSSFGGKSDGYTF
TRBV28	TRBJ1-6	CASKRTVGKNSPLHF
TRBV19	TRBJ1-1	CASGEVAEAFF
TRBV7-3	TRBJ1-2	CASSLEPVNGYTF
TRBV7-3	TRBJ1-1	CASSPRGGGFVTEAFF
TRBV18	TRBJ2-7	CASSGRGDSYEQYF
TRBV14	TRBJ1-4	CASSLATGFVDEKLFF